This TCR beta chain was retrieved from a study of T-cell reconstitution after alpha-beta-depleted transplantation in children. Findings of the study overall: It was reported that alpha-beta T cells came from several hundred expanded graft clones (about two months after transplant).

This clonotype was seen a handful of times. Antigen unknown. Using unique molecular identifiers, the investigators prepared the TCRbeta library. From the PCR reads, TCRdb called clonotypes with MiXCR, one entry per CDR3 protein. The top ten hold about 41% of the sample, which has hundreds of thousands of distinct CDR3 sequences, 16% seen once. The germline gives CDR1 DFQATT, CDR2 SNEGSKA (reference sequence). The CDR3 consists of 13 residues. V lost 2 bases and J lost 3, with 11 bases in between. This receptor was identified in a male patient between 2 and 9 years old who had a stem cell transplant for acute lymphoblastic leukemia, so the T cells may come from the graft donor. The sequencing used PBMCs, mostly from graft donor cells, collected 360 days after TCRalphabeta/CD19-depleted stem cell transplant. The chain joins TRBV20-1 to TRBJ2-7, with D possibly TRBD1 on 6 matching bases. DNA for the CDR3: TGCAGTGCTAGACACGGGACAAACTACGAGCAGTACTTC. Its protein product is CSARHGTNYEQYF.